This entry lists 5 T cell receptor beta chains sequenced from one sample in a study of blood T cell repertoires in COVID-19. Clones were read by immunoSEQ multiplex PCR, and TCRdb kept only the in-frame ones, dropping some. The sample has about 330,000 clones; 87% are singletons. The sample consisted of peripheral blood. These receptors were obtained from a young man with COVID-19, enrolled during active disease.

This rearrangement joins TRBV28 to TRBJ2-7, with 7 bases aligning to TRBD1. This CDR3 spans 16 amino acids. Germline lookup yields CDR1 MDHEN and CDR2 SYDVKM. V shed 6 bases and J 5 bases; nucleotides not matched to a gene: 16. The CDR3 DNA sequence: TGTGCCAGCAGCCCCCAATGGGCACAGGGGCGCAACGAGCAGTACTTC. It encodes CASSPQWAQGRNEQYF. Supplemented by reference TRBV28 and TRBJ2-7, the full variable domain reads DVKVTQSSRYLVKRTGEKVFLECVQDMDHENMFWYRQDPGLGLRLIYFSYDVKMKEKGDIPEGYSVSREKKERFSLILESASTNQTSMYLCASSPQWAQGRNEQYFGPGTRLTVT.

CDR3 region: CASSPNQGLGSPLHF. CDR3 DNA: TGTGCCAGCAGCCCGAATCAGGGGCTCGGTTCACCCCTCCACTTT. The V gene is TRBV7-2, the J gene TRBJ1-6, with D possibly TRBD1 on 6 matching bases. V was clipped by 5 bases and J by 9 bases, with 17 bases between them. The CDR3 covers 15 residues. The germline V gene has CDR1 SGHTA and CDR2 FQGNSA.

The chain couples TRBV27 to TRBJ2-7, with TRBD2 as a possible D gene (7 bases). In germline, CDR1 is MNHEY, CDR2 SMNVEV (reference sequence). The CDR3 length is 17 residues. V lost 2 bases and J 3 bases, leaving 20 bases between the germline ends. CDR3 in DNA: TGTGCCAGCAGTTTAAAGGGAGGGGGTTATTCGGGCTACGAGCAGTACTTC. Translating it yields CASSLKGGGYSGYEQYF.

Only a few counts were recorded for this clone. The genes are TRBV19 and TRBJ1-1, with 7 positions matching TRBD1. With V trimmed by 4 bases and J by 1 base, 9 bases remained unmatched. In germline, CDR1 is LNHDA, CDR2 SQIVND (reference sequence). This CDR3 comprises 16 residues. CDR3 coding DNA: TGTGCCAGTAGTAGGACGAACAGGGGCCCGAACACTGAAGCTTTCTTT. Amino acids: CASSRTNRGPNTEAFF.

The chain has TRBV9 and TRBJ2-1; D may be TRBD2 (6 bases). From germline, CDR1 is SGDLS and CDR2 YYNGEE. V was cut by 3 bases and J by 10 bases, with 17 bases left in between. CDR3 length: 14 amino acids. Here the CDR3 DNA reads TGTGCCAGCAGCGCACTTACTAGCACACTGGAGCAGTTCTTC. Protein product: CASSALTSTLEQFF. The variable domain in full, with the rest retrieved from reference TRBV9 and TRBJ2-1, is DSGVTQTPKHLITATGQRVTLRCSPRSGDLSVYWYQQSLDQGLQFLIQYYNGEERAKGNILERFSAQQFPDLHSELNLSSLELGDSALYFCASSALTSTLEQFFGPGTRLTVL.